This T cell receptor beta chain was identified during a study of T cells expressing NK-cell markers (dated by TCRdb to about 2020). Regarding the complete study: In sorted CD3+CD56+NKG2C+, CD3+CD56+NKG2C- and CD3+CD56-NKG2C+ T-cell subsets from 8 or 9 donors, TCR beta-chain repertoires were profiled. Of the eight sequenced donors, seven were found to be HCMV-seropositive and one was found to be HCMV-seronegative. The study sequenced eight donors, all healthy volunteers chosen at random: three men and five women. Libraries were sequenced as 2 x 150 bp reads on Illumina HiSeq 2000/2500, MiSeq or NextSeq.

Turning to this clonotype: The antigen it recognizes is unknown.

Points the paper makes about the study in general: In six donors, the dominant CD3+CD56+NKG2C+ clonotypes were found to rank among the top 10 CD8+ clonotypes and to make up about 1.0-7.5% of CD8+ T cells. Those dominant clonotypes were again the most abundant among CD3+CD56-NKG2C+ cells in a few donors, at roughly 28.3-60.1%. Whether the expanded NKG2C-expressing T cell clones were specific for HCMV antigens remained unclear.

HCMV-specific IgG was detected in serum with a commercial ELISA kit to determine HCMV serostatus. Ficoll density gradient centrifugation was used to isolate peripheral blood mononuclear cells from blood. The CDR3 covers 17 residues, taking in both the cysteine and the phenylalanine. Nucleotide data are not available. CDR1 SEHNR and CDR2 FQNEAQ are derived from the germline V gene (reference sequence). Sequencing used an Illumina HiSeq 2000. TCR beta cDNA libraries were prepared using 5'RACE template switching, which introduced a universal primer site and unique molecular identifiers. Priming for cDNA synthesis came from the TCR beta constant segment, and two successive PCR amplification steps followed. As for how the authors treated the data: Reads were demultiplexed and grouped by UMI with MIGEC, and clonotypes were assembled and quantified with MiTCR. To exclude erroneous sequences, only TCR cDNA sequences supported by at least two reads were retained. The tcR package was used for downstream repertoire analysis, and clonotypes were matched across fractions by CDR3 nucleotide sequence plus V segment. Antigen specificity was annotated against VDJdb with VDJmatch, allowing one amino acid substitution in CDR3. Each CDR3 protein sequence appears as one entry after TCRdb reprocessed the reads, and no DNA is included. The V and J calls here are based on TCRdb, not the publication. This sample's listing comprises about 550,000 distinct CDR3 sequences. The ten largest clonotypes hold approximately 3.6% of the sample.

The sequence derives from a man aged 18-30 years in good health. Donor details come from another sample of the same person, matched by shared clones. Input material: blood T cells: a sorted CD56 or NKG2C T cell subset, CD4+ or CD8+ T cells, or bulk PBMC T cells (not recorded which). In this chain, TRBV7-9 is recombined with TRBJ2-1; the TCRdb D gene call, TRBD2, has no DNA to confirm it. The CDR3 here reads CASSLNPGLAGANEQFF.